The entry below gives a single T cell receptor (beta chain) sequence along with its context. Its matching antigen is unknown. This entry belongs to a study of shared clonotypes between healthy human individuals. In the study overall: Two female and a few male donors aged 18 to 49 were enrolled.

General observations from the study: Larger estimated richness was generally seen in naive subsets than in memory subsets. Generation probability values for non-shared clonotypes were lower than those for clonotypes shared by all four donors. Of the naive CD4 clonotypes, around 5.2% were shared across a few donors.

Germline V gene sequence: CDR1 SGHRS, CDR2 YFSETQ. The CDR3 is made up of 15 amino acids. Trimming removed 4 bases from V and 5 bases from J; junction bases left unmatched: 9. The assay was immunoSEQ multiplex PCR, and TCRdb's table has in-frame clones only and misses some. The sample has over 2 million clones; around 93% are singletons. The source of this sequence is a man aged 18 to 35 in good health. Some clones in this sample may be carry-over from other donors' samples. The sample was naive CD4+ T cells from PBMCs. Subset defined: CD45RA+ positively selected. The chain employs TRBV5-1 and TRBJ2-7; 10 bases fit TRBD2. CDR3 amino acids: CASSLLAGMDHEQYF. The CDR3 DNA reads as TGCGCCAGCAGCCTACTAGCGGGAATGGACCACGAGCAGTACTTC.